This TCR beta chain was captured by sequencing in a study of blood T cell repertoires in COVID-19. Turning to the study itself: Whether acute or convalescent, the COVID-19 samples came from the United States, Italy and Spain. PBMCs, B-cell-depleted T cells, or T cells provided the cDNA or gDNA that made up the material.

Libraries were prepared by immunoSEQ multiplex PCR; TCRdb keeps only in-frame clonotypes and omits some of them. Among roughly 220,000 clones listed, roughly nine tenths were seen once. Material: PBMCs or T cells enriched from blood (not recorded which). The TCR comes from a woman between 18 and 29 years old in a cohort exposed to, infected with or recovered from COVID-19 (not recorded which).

CDR3 protein: CAISVQDRAFF. The CDR3 region has the DNA TGTGCCATCAGTGTCCAGGACAGGGCTTTCTTC. This sequence joins TRBV10-3 and TRBJ2-1; 8 bases match TRBD1. The length of the CDR3 is 11 residues. With 4 bases clipped from V and 16 bases from J, the junction kept 6 bases outside the gene matches. Germline values: CDR1 ENHRY, CDR2 SYGVKD.